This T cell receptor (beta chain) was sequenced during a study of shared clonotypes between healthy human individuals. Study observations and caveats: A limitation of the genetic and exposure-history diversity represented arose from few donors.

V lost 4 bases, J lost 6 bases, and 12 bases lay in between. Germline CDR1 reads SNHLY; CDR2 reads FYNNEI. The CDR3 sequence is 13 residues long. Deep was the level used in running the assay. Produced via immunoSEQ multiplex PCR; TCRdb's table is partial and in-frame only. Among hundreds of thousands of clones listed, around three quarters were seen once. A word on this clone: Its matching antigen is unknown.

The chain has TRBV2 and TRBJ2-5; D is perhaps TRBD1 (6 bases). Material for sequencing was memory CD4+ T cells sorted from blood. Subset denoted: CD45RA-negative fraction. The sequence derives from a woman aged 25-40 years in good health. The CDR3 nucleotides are TGTGCCAGCAGTGGGGGGCCCCTCAAGACCCAGTACTTC. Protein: CASSGGPLKTQYF.